The 22 T cell receptor beta chains presented below share a single source sample, sequenced in a study of Ad26.COV2.S vaccination and SARS-CoV-2 variants. Only in-frame clones appear in the TCRdb table, and some are missing; sequencing was by immunoSEQ multiplex PCR. Of around 450,000 clones in the sample, 88% were seen once. Treatment: approximately 18 received Ad26.COV2.S at low or high dose, single or two shots; 5 received placebo; per-sample allocation not given. The samples date from day 63 after the first vaccine or placebo injection. The sample in question was peripheral blood, obtained in a trial of Ad26.COV2.S vaccine versus placebo. The receptors shown here come from a person between 18 and 59 years old who received the Ad26.COV2.S COVID-19 vaccine or a placebo.

The chain is built from TRBV7-2 and TRBJ2-7; TRBD2 matches 7 bases. The germline CDR1 and CDR2 sequences are SGHTA and FQGNSA. Trimming took 2 bases from V and 0 from J; bases not matched to a gene: 1. The length of the CDR3 is 14 residues. The CDR3 nucleotides read TGTGCCAGCAGCTTACTAGCGGCCTCCTACGAGCAGTACTTC. It yields the protein CASSLLAASYEQYF.

With regard to this clone: A much bigger clone sits one base away, suggesting this may be a read error. The chain uses TRBV7-3 and TRBJ1-6; the D gene is possibly TRBD1 (6 bases). Trimming shortened V by 3 bases and J by 4 bases, and 10 bases separated the two germline ends. The CDR3 covers 15 residues. Germline loops: CDR1 SGHTA, CDR2 FQGTGA. The CDR3 protein is CASSLARGYNSPLHF. In DNA form, the CDR3 reads TGTGCCAGCAGCTTGGCCAGGGGATATAATTCACCCCTCCACTTT. The entire variable domain, with the rest obtained from reference TRBV7-3 and TRBJ1-6, is as follows: GAGVSQTPSNKVTEKGKYVELRCDPISGHTALYWYRQSLGQGPEFLIYFQGTGAADDSGLPNDRFFAVRPEGSVSTLKIQRTERGDSAVYLCASSLARGYNSPLHFGNGTRLTVT.

The chain links TRBV6-6 to TRBJ2-1; TRBD1 might be the D (6 bases). This CDR3 contains 16 residues. The germline gives CDR1 MNHNY, CDR2 SVGAGI (reference sequence). Trimming stripped 2 bases from V and 2 bases from J, with 13 bases between. Here the CDR3 DNA reads TGTGCCAGCAGTTACCATACAGGGCCTACCTACAATGAGCAGTTCTTC. This encodes CASSYHTGPTYNEQFF.

The chain couples TRBV27 to TRBJ1-6; TRBD1 aligns across 11 bases. The CDR3 extends over 14 amino acids. CDR1 and CDR2 (germline): MNHEY, SMNVEV (reference sequence). With V trimmed by 3 bases and J by 10 bases, 2 bases remained unmatched. The CDR3 spells CASSFGTGGSPLHF. CDR3 coding DNA: TGTGCCAGCAGTTTCGGGACAGGGGGGTCACCCCTCCACTTT.

This chain links TRBV18 with TRBJ2-7; TRBD1 aligns across 7 bases. Per the germline V gene, CDR1 is KGHSH and CDR2 is LQKENI. V shed 2 bases and J 2 bases; nucleotides not matched to a gene: 12. The CDR3 sequence is 17 residues long. The CDR3: CASSPFRTGKIAYEQYF. The CDR3 DNA reads as TGTGCCAGCTCACCATTCAGGACAGGCAAAATAGCCTACGAGCAGTACTTC.

This chain uses TRBV19 with TRBJ1-5; possibly TRBD1 for D (6 bases). This CDR3 spans 17 amino acids. V lost 7 bases and J 0 bases, leaving 19 bases between the germline ends. CDR1 and CDR2 from the germline V gene are LNHDA and SQIVND (reference sequence). The CDR3 sequence is CASTPRSGDISNQPQHF. As DNA, the CDR3 is TGTGCCAGTACCCCAAGGTCGGGGGACATTAGCAATCAGCCCCAGCATTTT.

V is TRBV28 and J is TRBJ2-7; a possible D gene is TRBD2 (6 bases). V was pared by 7 bases and J by 5 bases, with 24 bases between. The length of the CDR3 is 16 residues. CDR1 and CDR2 (germline): MDHEN, SYDVKM. CDR3 sequence: CASIEGGTPSKNEQYF. The CDR3 coding sequence is TGTGCCAGCATTGAAGGAGGGACGCCGTCTAAAAACGAGCAGTACTTC. The complete variable domain, with remaining parts taken from reference TRBV28 and TRBJ2-7, reads DVKVTQSSRYLVKRTGEKVFLECVQDMDHENMFWYRQDPGLGLRLIYFSYDVKMKEKGDIPEGYSVSREKKERFSLILESASTNQTSMYLCASIEGGTPSKNEQYFGPGTRLTVT.

The chain employs TRBV28 and TRBJ1-2, with a tentative D call TRBD1 (5 bases). V dropped 6 bases and J dropped 4 bases, with 21 bases sitting between them. Germline loops: CDR1 MDHEN, CDR2 SYDVKM. This CDR3 is 16 amino acids long. This CDR3 is CASSYNDLDTTYGYTF. CDR3 in DNA: TGTGCCAGCAGCTATAATGATCTGGACACGACCTATGGCTACACCTTC.

The chain has TRBV19 and TRBJ1-5; D is possibly TRBD1 (6 bases). The germline gives CDR1 LNHDA, CDR2 SQIVND (reference sequence). The CDR3 has 15 residues. V lost 5 bases and J lost 7, with 18 bases in between. The CDR3 DNA sequence: TGTGCCAGTAGTGTAAAACAGGGTGCTAGACAGCCCCAGCATTTT. Translation: CASSVKQGARQPQHF.

V is TRBV28 and J is TRBJ1-2, with 11 bases lining up with TRBD1. This CDR3 region has 17 residues. Germline CDR1 MDHEN, CDR2 SYDVKM. The V and J ends lost 5 bases and 7 bases, in that order; junction bases with no gene match: 15. In DNA form, the CDR3 reads TGTGCCAGCAGTCGACTATACCGGGGACAGGGGGTTCGTGGCTACACCTTC. This sequence encodes CASSRLYRGQGVRGYTF.

This sequence joins TRBV6-5 and TRBJ2-3, with D possibly matching TRBD2 (5 bases). Deletions cut 0 bases from V and 1 base from J, with 5 bases between. Per germline, CDR1 MNHEY and CDR2 SVGAGI. This CDR3 has 14 residues. CDR3 protein: CASSYSRGTDTQYF. In nucleotides, the CDR3 is TGTGCCAGCAGTTACTCGAGGGGCACAGATACGCAGTATTTT.

The J gene is TRBJ2-1, the V gene TRBV19, with 7 bases matching TRBD1. After removal of 6 bases from V and 4 bases from J, the junction contained 6 bases not matched to a gene. This CDR3 region has 14 residues. CDR1 is LNHDA, CDR2 SQIVND, per germline (reference sequence). CDR3 region: CASRGLGQYNEQFF. CDR3 sequence (DNA): TGTGCCAGTAGGGGATTGGGACAGTACAATGAGCAGTTCTTC.

This chain links TRBV4-3 with TRBJ1-4, with a weak D call TRBD1 (5 bases). Germline-derived CDR1 and CDR2 are LGHNA and YSLEER. V lost 1 base, J lost 7 bases, and 13 bases lay in between. This CDR3 comprises 15 residues. The CDR3 protein is CASSQGPGSGEKLFF. Written as DNA, the CDR3 is TGCGCCAGCAGCCAAGGACCAGGGTCGGGTGAAAAACTGTTTTTT.

The chain recombines TRBV5-1 with TRBJ2-3, with a weak D call TRBD2 (5 bases). V shed 1 base and J shed 4 bases, with 10 bases lying between them. The CDR3 is made up of 14 amino acids. Germline values: CDR1 SGHRS, CDR2 YFSETQ. Written as DNA, the CDR3 is TGCGCCAGCAGCTTGTGGCTAGCCTCAGATACGCAGTATTTT. Protein: CASSLWLASDTQYF.

This chain connects TRBV25-1 to TRBJ1-2; 8 bases are shared with TRBD1. The CDR3 sequence is 15 residues long. CDR1 and CDR2 from the germline V gene are MGHDK and SYGVNS. J was trimmed by 8 bases and V by 5 bases; bases with no gene match: 13. CDR3: CASSRYRDRKPGYTF. CDR3 coding DNA: TGTGCCAGCAGTAGATACCGGGACAGGAAGCCCGGCTACACCTTC.

This sequence joins TRBV5-1 and TRBJ2-2; 9 positions match TRBD1. V dropped 1 base and J dropped 4; count of bases not matched to a gene: 5. CDR1 is SGHRS and CDR2 is YFSETQ in the germline V gene. This CDR3 is built from 16 residues. The CDR3 sequence is CASSLTGQGLTGELFF. The DNA of the CDR3 is TGCGCCAGCAGCTTGACGGGACAGGGACTCACCGGGGAGCTGTTTTTT.

The sample holds a few counts of this clone. One end of the junction fails to match germline, which may point to a read error. This chain links TRBV2 with TRBJ1-4, with 7 nucleotides matching TRBD1. The CDR3 runs 11 residues. CDR1 is SNHLY, CDR2 FYNNEI, per germline. Here the CDR3 reads CASSETGTAYF. DNA for the CDR3: TGTGCCAGCAGCGAGACCGGGACAGCCTATTTT. The variable domain in full, with the rest retrieved from reference TRBV2 and TRBJ1-4, is EPEVTQTPSHQVTQMGQEVILRCVPISNHLYFYWYRQILGQKVEFLVSFYNNEISEKSEIFDDQFSVERPDGSNFTLKIRSTKLEDSAMYFCASSETGTAYFGSGTQLSVL.

The CDR3 DNA is TGCGCCAGCAGATTTCGACAGGGGCCAGATACGCAGTATTTT. Translation: CASRFRQGPDTQYF. The rearrangement links TRBV5-1 to TRBJ2-3; 8 bases are shared with TRBD1. Germline CDR1 is SGHRS and CDR2 is YFSETQ. Trimming at V came to 5 bases and at J to 4 bases, leaving 6 bases not matched to a gene. There are 14 residues in the CDR3.

The CDR3: CASSSGLAGTYEQYF. CDR3 DNA: TGTGCCAGCAGCTCCGGACTAGCGGGGACGTACGAGCAGTACTTC. The V call is TRBV7-8, the J call TRBJ2-7; 12 bases match TRBD2. V was clipped by 4 bases and J by 4 bases; unmatched bases: 5. Germline assignment: CDR1 SGHVS and CDR2 FQNEAQ. The CDR3 is 15 amino acids.

The genes are TRBV6-4 and TRBJ2-3; D is uncertain. The V and J ends lost 9 bases and 4 bases respectively, with 5 bases between them. CDR3 length: 10 amino acids. Germline values: CDR1 MRHNA, CDR2 SNTAGT. In DNA form, the CDR3 reads TGTGCCAGATCCCCAGATACGCAGTATTTT. This gives the protein CARSPDTQYF.

This clone appeared a single time. This chain links TRBV11-2 with TRBJ2-7; the match to TRBD1 covers 12 bases. This CDR3 spans 18 amino acids. Germline CDR1 reads SGHAT; CDR2 reads FQNNGV. The trim removed 4 bases at V and 4 bases at J, leaving 14 bases unmatched. For the CDR3, the DNA is TGTGCCAGCAGCTCAAACTTTATACCGGGACAGGGGGCTTACGAGCAGTACTTC. Protein sequence: CASSSNFIPGQGAYEQYF.

The chain is built from TRBV4-1 and TRBJ2-1, with D possibly being TRBD2 (6 bases). The CDR3 totals 14 residues. Germline V CDR1 and CDR2: MGHRA, YSYEKL. V shed 0 bases and J shed 6 bases, with 9 bases lying between them. DNA of the CDR3: TGCGCCAGCAGCCAAGAACGGGACTTCAATGAGCAGTTCTTC. This encodes CASSQERDFNEQFF.